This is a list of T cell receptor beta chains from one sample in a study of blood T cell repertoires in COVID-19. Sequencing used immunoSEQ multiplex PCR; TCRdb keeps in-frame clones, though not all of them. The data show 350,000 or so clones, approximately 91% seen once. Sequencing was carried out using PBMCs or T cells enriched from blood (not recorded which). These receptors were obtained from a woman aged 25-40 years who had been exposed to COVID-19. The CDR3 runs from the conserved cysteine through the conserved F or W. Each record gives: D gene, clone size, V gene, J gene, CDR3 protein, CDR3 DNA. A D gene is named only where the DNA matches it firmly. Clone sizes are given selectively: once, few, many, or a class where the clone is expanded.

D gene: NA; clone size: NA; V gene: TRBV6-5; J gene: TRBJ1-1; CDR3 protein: CASSREDSLNTEAFF; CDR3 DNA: TGTGCCAGCAGCCGCGAGGACAGCTTGAACACTGAAGCTTTCTTT
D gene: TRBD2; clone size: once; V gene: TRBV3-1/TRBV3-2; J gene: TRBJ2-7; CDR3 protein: CASSQDRGAGVIYEQYF; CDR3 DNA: TGTGCCAGCAGCCAAGATCGGGGAGCGGGAGTTATTTACGAGCAGTACTTC
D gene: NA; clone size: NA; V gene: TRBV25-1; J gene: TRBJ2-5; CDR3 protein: CASSRQGVYQETQYF; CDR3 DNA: TGTGCCAGCAGCCGCCAGGGCGTGTATCAAGAGACCCAGTACTTC
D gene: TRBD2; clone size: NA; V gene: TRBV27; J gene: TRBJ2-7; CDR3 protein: CASSSRTSVSYEQYF; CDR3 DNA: TGTGCCAGCAGTTCCCGGACTAGCGTCTCCTACGAGCAGTACTTC
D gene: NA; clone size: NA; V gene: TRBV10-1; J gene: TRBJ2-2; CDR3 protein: CASSVDFLATGELFF; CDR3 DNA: TGCGCCAGCAGTGTCGATTTCTTAGCCACCGGGGAGCTGTTTTTT
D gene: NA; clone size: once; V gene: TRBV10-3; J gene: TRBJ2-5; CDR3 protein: CAISEGVARGGQETQYF; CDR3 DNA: TGTGCCATCAGTGAGGGGGTAGCTCGAGGAGGCCAAGAGACCCAGTACTTC
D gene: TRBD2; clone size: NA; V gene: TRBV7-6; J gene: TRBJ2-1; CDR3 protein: CASSSGTSAGNEQFF; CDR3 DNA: TGTGCCAGCAGCTCGGGGACTAGCGCGGGCAATGAGCAGTTCTTC
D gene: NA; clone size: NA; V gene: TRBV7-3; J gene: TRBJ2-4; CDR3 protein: CASSPSRLVENIQYF; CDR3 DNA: TGTGCCAGCAGCCCGAGTCGCTTGGTGGAGAACATTCAGTACTTC
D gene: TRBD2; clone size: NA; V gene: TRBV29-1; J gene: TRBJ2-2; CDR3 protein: CSVEPSGRIGELFF; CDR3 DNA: TGCAGCGTTGAGCCTAGCGGGAGAATCGGGGAGCTGTTTTTT
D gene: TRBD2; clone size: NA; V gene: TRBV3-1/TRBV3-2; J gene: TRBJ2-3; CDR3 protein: CASKRTSGTSTDTQYF; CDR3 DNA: TGTGCCAGCAAGAGGACTAGCGGGACTAGCACAGATACGCAGTATTTT
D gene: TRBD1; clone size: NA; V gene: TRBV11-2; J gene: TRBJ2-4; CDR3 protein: CASSTMGQGAIAKNIQYF; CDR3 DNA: TGTGCCAGCAGCACTATGGGACAGGGGGCCATAGCCAAAAACATTCAGTACTTC
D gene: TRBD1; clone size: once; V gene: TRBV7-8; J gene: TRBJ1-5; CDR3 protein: CASSLAGTGLGQPQHF; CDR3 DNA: TGTGCCAGCAGCTTAGCCGGGACAGGGCTGGGTCAGCCCCAGCATTTT
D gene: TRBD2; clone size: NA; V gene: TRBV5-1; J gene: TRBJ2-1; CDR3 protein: CASSLMTSGSNEQFF; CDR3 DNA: TGCGCCAGCAGCTTGATGACTAGCGGGAGCAATGAGCAGTTCTTC
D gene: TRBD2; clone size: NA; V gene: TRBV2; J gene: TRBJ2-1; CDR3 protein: CASSTPVERGSYNEQFF; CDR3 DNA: TGTGCCAGCAGTACCCCGGTGGAGCGGGGGTCCTACAATGAGCAGTTCTTC
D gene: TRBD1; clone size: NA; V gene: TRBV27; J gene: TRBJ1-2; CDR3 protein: CASSLLVADRFKTF; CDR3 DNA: TGTGCCAGCAGTTTATTGGTCGCGGACAGGTTTAAGACCTTC
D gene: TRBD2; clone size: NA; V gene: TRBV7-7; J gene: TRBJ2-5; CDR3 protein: CASSLTLAGEETQYF; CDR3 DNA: TGTGCTAGCAGCTTGACACTAGCGGGAGAAGAGACCCAGTACTTC
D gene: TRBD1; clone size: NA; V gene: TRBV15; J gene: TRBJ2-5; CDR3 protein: CATSGLQGAETQYF; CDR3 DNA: TGTGCCACCAGCGGTCTCCAGGGGGCAGAGACCCAGTACTTC
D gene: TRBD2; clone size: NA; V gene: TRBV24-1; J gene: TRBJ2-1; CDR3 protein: CATSEISGSRHEQFF; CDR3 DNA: TGTGCCACCAGTGAAATTAGCGGGAGTCGGCATGAGCAGTTCTTC
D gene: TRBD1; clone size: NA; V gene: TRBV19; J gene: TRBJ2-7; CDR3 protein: CASSTGTALTEQYF; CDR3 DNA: TGTGCCAGTAGTACCGGGACAGCCCTAACCGAGCAGTACTTC
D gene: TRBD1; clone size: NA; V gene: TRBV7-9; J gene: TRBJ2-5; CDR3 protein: CASTSNRGRALVDETQYF; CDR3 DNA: TGTGCCAGCACCTCAAACAGGGGTCGAGCCTTGGTTGACGAGACCCAGTACTTC
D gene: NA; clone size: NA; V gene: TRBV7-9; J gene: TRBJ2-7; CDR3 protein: CASSWDNSYEQYF; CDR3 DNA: TGTGCCAGCAGCTGGGACAACTCCTACGAGCAGTACTTC
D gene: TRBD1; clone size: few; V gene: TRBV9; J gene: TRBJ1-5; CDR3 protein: CASSVTGDSNQPQHF; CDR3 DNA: TGTGCCAGCAGCGTGACAGGGGATAGCAATCAGCCCCAGCATTTT
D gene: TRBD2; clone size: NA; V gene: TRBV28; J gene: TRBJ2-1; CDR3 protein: CASRSGAGGREQFF; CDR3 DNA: TGTGCCAGCAGGTCCGGGGCGGGAGGTAGGGAGCAGTTCTTC
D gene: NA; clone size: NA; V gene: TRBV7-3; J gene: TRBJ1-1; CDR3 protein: CASSPTNSGGAFNEAFF; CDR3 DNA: TGTGCCAGCAGCCCCACAAATTCTGGGGGGGCGTTTAATGAAGCTTTCTTT
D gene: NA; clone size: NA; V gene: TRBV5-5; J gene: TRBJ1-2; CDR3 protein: CASSLGARGYGYTF; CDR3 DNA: TGTGCCAGCAGCTTAGGGGCGCGGGGCTATGGCTACACCTTC
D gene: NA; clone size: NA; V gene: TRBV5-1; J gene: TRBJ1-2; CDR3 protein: CASSPLPISQGPYGYTF; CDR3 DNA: TGCGCCAGCAGTCCCCTCCCCATCTCTCAGGGGCCCTATGGCTACACCTTC
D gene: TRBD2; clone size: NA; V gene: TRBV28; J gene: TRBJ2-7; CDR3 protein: CASSLLGLAGPEQYF; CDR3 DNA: TGTGCCAGCAGTTTACTAGGCCTAGCGGGACCCGAGCAGTACTTC
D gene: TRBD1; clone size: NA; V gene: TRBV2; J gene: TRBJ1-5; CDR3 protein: CASSGFSGQGMGNQPQHF; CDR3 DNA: TGTGCCAGCAGTGGATTTTCGGGACAGGGGATGGGCAATCAGCCCCAGCATTTT
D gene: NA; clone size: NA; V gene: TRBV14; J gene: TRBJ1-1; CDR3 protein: CASSQERREAAFF; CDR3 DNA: TGTGCCAGCAGCCAAGAGCGGCGGGAGGCAGCTTTCTTT
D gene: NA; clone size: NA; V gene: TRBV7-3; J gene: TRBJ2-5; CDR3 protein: CASSSGLGQETQYF; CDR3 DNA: TGTGCCAGCAGCTCAGGTCTCGGCCAAGAGACCCAGTACTTC
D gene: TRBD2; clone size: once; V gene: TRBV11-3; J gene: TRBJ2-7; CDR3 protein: CASSSSGRIYEQYF; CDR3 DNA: TGTGCCAGCAGCTCTAGCGGGAGAATCTACGAGCAGTACTTC
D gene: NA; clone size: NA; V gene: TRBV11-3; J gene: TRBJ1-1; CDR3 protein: CASSCRDKNTEAFF; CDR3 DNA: TGTGCCAGCAGCTGCCGGGACAAGAACACTGAAGCTTTCTTT
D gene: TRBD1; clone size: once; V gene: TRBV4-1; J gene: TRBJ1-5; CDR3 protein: CASSPGQDMNQPQHF; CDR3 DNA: TGCGCCAGCAGCCCCGGACAGGACATGAATCAGCCCCAGCATTTT
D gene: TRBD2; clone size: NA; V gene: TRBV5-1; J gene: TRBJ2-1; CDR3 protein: CASSLKLSSGSGNEQFF; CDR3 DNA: TGCGCCAGCAGCTTGAAACTGAGTAGCGGGAGTGGAAATGAGCAGTTCTTC
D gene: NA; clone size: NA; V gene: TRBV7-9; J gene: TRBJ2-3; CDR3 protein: CASSFGTRRERTDTQYF; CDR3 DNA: TGTGCCAGCAGCTTCGGTACGCGTCGGGAACGGACAGATACGCAGTATTTT
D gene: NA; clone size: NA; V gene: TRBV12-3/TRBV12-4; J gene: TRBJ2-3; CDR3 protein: CASRTIGTDTQYF; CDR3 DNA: TGTGCCAGCAGAACTATAGGCACAGATACGCAGTATTTT
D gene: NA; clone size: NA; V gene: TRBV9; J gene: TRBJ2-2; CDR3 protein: CASSVASATGELFF; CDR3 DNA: TGTGCCAGCAGCGTAGCTAGTGCGACCGGGGAGCTGTTTTTT
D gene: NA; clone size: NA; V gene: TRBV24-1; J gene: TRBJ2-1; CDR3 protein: CATSDPSGSYNEQFF; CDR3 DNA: TGTGCCACCAGTGACCCCAGCGGCTCCTACAATGAGCAGTTCTTC
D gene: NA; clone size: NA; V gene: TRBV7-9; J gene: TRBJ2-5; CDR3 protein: CASTLAVVGETQYF; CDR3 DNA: TGTGCCAGCACCTTAGCGGTCGTCGGAGAGACCCAGTACTTC
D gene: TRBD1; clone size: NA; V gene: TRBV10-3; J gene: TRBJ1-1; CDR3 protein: CAIGGQHNTEAFF; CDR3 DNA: TGTGCCATCGGGGGACAGCACAACACTGAAGCTTTCTTT
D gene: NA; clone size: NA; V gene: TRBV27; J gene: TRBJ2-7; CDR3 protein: CASSFQRDSLYEQYF; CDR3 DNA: TGTGCCAGCAGTTTTCAAAGGGACTCACTCTACGAGCAGTACTTC
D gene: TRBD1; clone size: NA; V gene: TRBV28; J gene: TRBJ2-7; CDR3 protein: CASRLGQGLGEQYF; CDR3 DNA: TGTGCCAGCAGACTAGGACAGGGCCTGGGCGAGCAGTACTTC